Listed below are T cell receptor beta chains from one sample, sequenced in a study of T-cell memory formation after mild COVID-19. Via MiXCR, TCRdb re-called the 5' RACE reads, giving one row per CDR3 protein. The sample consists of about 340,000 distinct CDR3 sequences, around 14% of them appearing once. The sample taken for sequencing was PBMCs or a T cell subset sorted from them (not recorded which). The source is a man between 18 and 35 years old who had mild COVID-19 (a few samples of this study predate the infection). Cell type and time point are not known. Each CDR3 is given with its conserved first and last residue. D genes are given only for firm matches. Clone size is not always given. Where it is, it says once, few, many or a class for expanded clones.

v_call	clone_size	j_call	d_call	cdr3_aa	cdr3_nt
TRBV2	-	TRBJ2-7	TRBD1	CASSDRGVDEQYF	TGTGCCAGCAGCGACAGGGGGGTCGACGAGCAGTACTTC
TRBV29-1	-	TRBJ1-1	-	CSVDPPGLGEAFF	TGCAGCGTTGATCCCCCAGGTCTGGGTGAAGCTTTCTTT
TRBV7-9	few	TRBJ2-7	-	CASTLRGDEQYF	TGTGCCAGCACCCTCAGGGGGGACGAGCAGTACTTC
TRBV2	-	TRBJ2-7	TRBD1	CDSSEGTGLYYEQYF	TGTGACAGCAGTGAAGGGACAGGGCTATATTACGAGCAGTACTTC
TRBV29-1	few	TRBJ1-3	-	CSVAPGNTIYF	TGCAGCGTTGCGCCTGGAAACACCATATATTTT
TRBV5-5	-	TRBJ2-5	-	CASSLTPRDEETQYF	TGTGCCAGCAGCTTGACGCCCCGGGACGAAGAGACCCAGTACTTC
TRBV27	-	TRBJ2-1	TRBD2	CASNLWASGGAGSNEQFF	TGTGCCAGCAACCTATGGGCTAGCGGGGGGGCCGGGAGCAATGAGCAGTTCTTC
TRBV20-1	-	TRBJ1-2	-	CSAREKGLGYTF	TGCAGTGCTAGAGAAAAGGGGTTAGGCTACACCTTC
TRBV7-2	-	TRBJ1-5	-	CASSFDSHQPQHF	TGTGCCAGCAGCTTCGACAGTCATCAGCCCCAGCATTTT
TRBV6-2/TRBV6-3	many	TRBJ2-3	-	CASSYQVTDTQYF	TGTGCCAGCAGTTACCAAGTTACAGATACGCAGTATTTT
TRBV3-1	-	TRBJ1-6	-	CASSPNPGNSPLHF	TGTGCCAGCAGCCCGAACCCGGGCAATTCACCCCTCCACTTT
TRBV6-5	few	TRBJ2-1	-	CASSYQLVDEQFF	TGTGCCAGCAGTTACCAGCTAGTGGATGAGCAGTTCTTC
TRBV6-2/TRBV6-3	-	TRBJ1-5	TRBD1	CASGFQQGQNQPQHF	TGTGCCAGCGGGTTTCAACAGGGACAGAATCAGCCCCAGCATTTT
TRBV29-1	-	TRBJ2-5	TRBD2	CSVGTSPGETQYF	TGCAGCGTCGGGACTAGCCCTGGGGAGACCCAGTACTTC
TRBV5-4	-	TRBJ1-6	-	CASSLGGGNSPLHF	TGTGCCAGCAGCTTGGGGGGGGGAAATTCACCCCTCCACTTT
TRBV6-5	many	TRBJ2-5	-	CASRPPGRETQYF	TGTGCCAGCAGACCCCCGGGGAGGGAGACCCAGTACTTC
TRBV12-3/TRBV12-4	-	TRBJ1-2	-	CASSPTESYGYTF	TGTGCCAGCAGCCCGACAGAGAGCTATGGCTACACCTTC
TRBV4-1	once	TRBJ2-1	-	CASSLFGSEYNEQFF	TGCGCCAGCAGCCTTTTCGGGTCCGAATACAATGAGCAGTTCTTC
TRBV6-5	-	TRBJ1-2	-	CASSLGGAQSYGYTF	TGTGCCAGCAGTTTGGGGGGCGCACAATCCTATGGCTACACCTTC
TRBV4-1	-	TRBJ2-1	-	CDSSKRLMTDLFF	TGCGACAGCAGCAAACGTCTTATGACCGATTTGTTCTTC
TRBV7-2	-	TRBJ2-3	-	CASSWGFRGADTQYF	TGTGCCAGCAGTTGGGGGTTCAGGGGGGCAGATACGCAGTATTTT
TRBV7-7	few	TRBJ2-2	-	CASSLQQTGELFF	TGTGCTAGCAGCTTACAACAAACCGGGGAGCTGTTTTTT
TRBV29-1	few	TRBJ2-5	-	CSVDKGGETQYF	TGCAGCGTTGATAAGGGGGGAGAGACCCAGTACTTC
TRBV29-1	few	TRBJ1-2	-	CSVVPGRDGNYGYTF	TGCAGCGTGGTCCCGGGACGGGATGGGAACTATGGCTACACCTTC
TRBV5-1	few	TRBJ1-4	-	CASSLTQSANEKLFF	TGCGCCAGCAGCCTGACACAGTCAGCTAATGAAAAACTGTTTTTT
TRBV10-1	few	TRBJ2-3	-	CASSEIARGPQYF	TGCGCCAGCAGTGAAATAGCCCGAGGGCCGCAGTATTTT
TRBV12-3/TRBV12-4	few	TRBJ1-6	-	CASTKFGDNSPLHF	TGTGCCAGCACCAAGTTCGGGGATAATTCACCCCTCCACTTT
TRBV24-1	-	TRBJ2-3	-	CATRGRGTDTQYF	TGTGCCACCAGGGGGCGGGGAACAGATACGCAGTATTTT
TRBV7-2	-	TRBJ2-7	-	CASSFGTVHEQYF	TGTGCCAGCAGCTTCGGGACGGTCCACGAGCAGTACTTC
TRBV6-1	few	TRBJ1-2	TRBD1	CASSERPGGGYTF	TGTGCCAGCAGTGAAAGGCCAGGGGGAGGCTACACCTTC
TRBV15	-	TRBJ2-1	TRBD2	CATSRGTSGGFEQFF	TGTGCCACCAGCAGGGGGACTAGCGGGGGATTTGAGCAGTTCTTC
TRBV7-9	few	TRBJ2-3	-	CASSLEGFSADTQYF	TGTGCCAGCAGCTTGGAAGGGTTTTCGGCAGATACGCAGTATTTT
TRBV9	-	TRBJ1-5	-	CASSLDGDFNQPQHF	TGTGCCAGCAGCCTGGACGGGGATTTCAATCAGCCCCAGCATTTT
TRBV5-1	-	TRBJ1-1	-	CASNHGQMNTEAFF	TGCGCCAGCAACCACGGACAGATGAACACTGAAGCTTTCTTT
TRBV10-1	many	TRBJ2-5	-	CASSGGGYQETQYF	TGCGCCAGCAGCGGAGGAGGGTACCAAGAGACCCAGTACTTC
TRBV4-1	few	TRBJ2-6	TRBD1	CASSLRQGPTGANVLTF	TGCGCCAGCAGCCTCCGACAGGGGCCCACTGGGGCCAACGTCCTGACTTTC
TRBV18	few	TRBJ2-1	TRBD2	CASSPPAGAYNEQFF	TGTGCCAGCTCACCCCCAGCGGGGGCCTACAATGAGCAGTTCTTC
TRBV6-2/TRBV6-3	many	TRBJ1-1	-	CASLRGTEAFF	TGTGCCAGCCTCCGTGGTACTGAAGCTTTCTTT
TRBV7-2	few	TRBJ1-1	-	CASSARGSVNTEAFF	TGTGCCAGCAGCGCCAGGGGCTCGGTGAACACTGAAGCTTTCTTT
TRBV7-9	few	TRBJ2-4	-	CASSRDGGKNIQYF	TGTGCCAGCAGCCGGGACGGCGGCAAAAACATTCAGTACTTC
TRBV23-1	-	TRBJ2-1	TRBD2	CARVIIGTSGYNEQFF	TGCGCCAGGGTCATTATAGGGACTAGCGGATACAATGAGCAGTTCTTC
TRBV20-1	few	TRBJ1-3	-	CSAKRAGSSGNTIYF	TGCAGTGCCAAACGGGCGGGGAGCTCTGGAAACACCATATATTTT
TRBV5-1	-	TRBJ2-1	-	CASSFNYNEQFF	TGCGCCAGCAGCTTTAATTACAATGAGCAGTTCTTC
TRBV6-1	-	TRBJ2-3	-	CASIRGSSTDTQYF	TGTGCCAGCATTCGGGGGAGTAGCACAGATACGCAGTATTTT
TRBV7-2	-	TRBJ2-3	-	CASSPRYSGGADTQYF	TGTGCCAGCAGCCCCAGATACAGCGGAGGAGCAGATACGCAGTATTTT
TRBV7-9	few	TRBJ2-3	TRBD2	CASSLSGGAHTQYF	TGTGCCAGCAGCTTATCCGGGGGGGCCCATACGCAGTATTTT
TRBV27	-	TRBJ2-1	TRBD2	CASSLERGWNEQFF	TGTGCCAGCAGCCTGGAGCGGGGGTGGAATGAGCAGTTCTTC
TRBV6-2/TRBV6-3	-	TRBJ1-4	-	CASQATATNEKLFF	TGTGCCAGCCAGGCGACAGCAACTAATGAAAAACTGTTTTTT
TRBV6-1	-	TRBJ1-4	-	CASRDIGMSEKLFF	TGTGCCAGCAGGGATATTGGAATGAGTGAAAAACTGTTTTTT
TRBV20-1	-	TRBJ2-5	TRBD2	CSASGGGPPGETQYF	TGCAGTGCTAGTGGCGGGGGACCTCCGGGAGAGACCCAGTACTTC
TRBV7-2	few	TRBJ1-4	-	CASSLGRPFANEKLFF	TGTGCCAGCAGCTTAGGGCGGCCTTTCGCTAATGAAAAACTGTTTTTT
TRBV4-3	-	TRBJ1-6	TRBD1	CASSQRDSSSYNSPLHF	TGCGCCAGCAGCCAGAGGGACAGTAGCTCCTATAATTCACCCCTCCACTTT
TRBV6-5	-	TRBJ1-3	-	CASSWQQGPGNTIYF	TGTGCCAGCAGTTGGCAGCAGGGACCTGGAAACACCATATATTTT
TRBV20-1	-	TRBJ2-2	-	CSGAGHTGELFF	TGCAGTGGGGCAGGGCACACCGGGGAGCTGTTTTTT